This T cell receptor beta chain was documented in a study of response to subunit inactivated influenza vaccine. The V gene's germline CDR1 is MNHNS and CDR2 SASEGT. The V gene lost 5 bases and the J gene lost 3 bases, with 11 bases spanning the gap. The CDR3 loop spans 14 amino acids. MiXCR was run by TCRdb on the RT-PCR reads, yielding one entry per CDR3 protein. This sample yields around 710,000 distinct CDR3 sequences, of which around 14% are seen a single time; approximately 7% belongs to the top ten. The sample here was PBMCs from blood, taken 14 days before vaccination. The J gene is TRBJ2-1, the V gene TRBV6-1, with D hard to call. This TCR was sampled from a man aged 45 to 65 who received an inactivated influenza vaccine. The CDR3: CASSRTDLYNEQFF. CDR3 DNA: TGTGCCAGCAGTCGGACCGACCTCTACAATGAGCAGTTCTTC.